A selection of T cell receptor beta chains follows, all from one sample in a study of cytomegalovirus exposure and HLA in healthy donors. Produced via immunoSEQ multiplex PCR; TCRdb's table is partial and in-frame only. The sample shows about 150,000 clones, approximately 80% of them seen only once. Sequencing was done on a sample of PBMCs. These receptors all stem from a male donor in good health and CMV-seronegative. The CDR3 runs from the conserved cysteine through the conserved F or W. A D gene is named only where the DNA matches it firmly. Clone size is not always given. Where it is, it says once, few, many or a class for expanded clones.

TRBJ1-6,TRBD1,TRBV28,once,TGTGCCAGCAGTCTATCCGGGACAGGGAATTCACCCCTCCACTTT,CASSLSGTGNSPLHF
TRBJ2-5,NA,TRBV11-2,once,TGTGCCAGCAGCTTGGCGGGGGAGACCCAGTACTTC,CASSLAGETQYF
TRBJ1-6,TRBD1,TRBV30,NA,TGTGCCTGGACGGACAGGGCATACAATTCACCCCTCCACTTT,CAWTDRAYNSPLHF
TRBJ1-4,TRBD1,TRBV25-1,NA,TGTGCCAGCAGTCCCCGGACAGGGATGAATGCTGAAAAACTGTTTTTT,CASSPRTGMNAEKLFF
TRBJ2-1,TRBD2,TRBV19,NA,TGTGCCAGTAGTAGATCTAGCGGGAGCCCCGCCAATGAGCAGTTCTTC,CASSRSSGSPANEQFF
TRBJ2-3,NA,TRBV5-6,few,TGTGCCAGCAGCTTAGGGGTCTCTCAGTATTTT,CASSLGVSQYF
TRBJ2-1,TRBD2,TRBV9,NA,TGTGCCAGCAGCGCGGACCCACTAGCGGGGGGGGAGCAGTTCTTC,CASSADPLAGGEQFF
TRBJ2-1,NA,TRBV7-9,few,TGTGCCAGCAGCTTAGGTCTAGCAGTGAATGAGCAGTTCTTC,CASSLGLAVNEQFF
TRBJ2-1,NA,TRBV7-9,NA,TGTGCCAGCAGCTTAGCGGCAAGCTCCTACAATGAGCAGTTCTTC,CASSLAASSYNEQFF
TRBJ2-1,NA,TRBV2,NA,TGTGCCAGCAAGGGGGGGTCCACGTACAATGAGCAGTTCTTC,CASKGGSTYNEQFF
TRBJ2-1,NA,TRBV25-1,NA,TGTGCCAGCAGTGAAGGACTATCGCTCCCTCAGTTCTTC,CASSEGLSLPQFF
TRBJ2-7,TRBD1,TRBV18,NA,TGTGCCAGCTCACCAACGGGACAGGGGGCGAACGAGCAGTACTTC,CASSPTGQGANEQYF
TRBJ2-1,TRBD2,TRBV6-5,NA,TGTGCCAGCAGCTCAGGGACTAGCGGGAGAAATGAGCAGTTCTTC,CASSSGTSGRNEQFF
TRBJ2-1,TRBD2,TRBV10-3,NA,TGTGCCATCAGTGAAACCAATAGCGGGAGGGCGTACAATGAGCAGTTCTTC,CAISETNSGRAYNEQFF
TRBJ2-1,TRBD1,TRBV9,NA,TGTGCCAGCAGCGTCAGACAGGGGGCCTACAATGAGCAGTTCTTC,CASSVRQGAYNEQFF
TRBJ2-5,TRBD2,TRBV4-3,NA,TGCGCCAGCAGCCAAGATCCGAGCGGGAGGGCGGAGACCCAGTACTTC,CASSQDPSGRAETQYF
TRBJ1-2,TRBD1,TRBV5-6,NA,TGTGCCAGCAGCGCTTATCCCGGGGACAGGACGTATGGCTACACCTTC,CASSAYPGDRTYGYTF
TRBJ2-2,TRBD1,TRBV19,NA,TGTGCCAGTAGTCCCCACAGGGGTTGGAACACCGGGGAGCTGTTTTTT,CASSPHRGWNTGELFF